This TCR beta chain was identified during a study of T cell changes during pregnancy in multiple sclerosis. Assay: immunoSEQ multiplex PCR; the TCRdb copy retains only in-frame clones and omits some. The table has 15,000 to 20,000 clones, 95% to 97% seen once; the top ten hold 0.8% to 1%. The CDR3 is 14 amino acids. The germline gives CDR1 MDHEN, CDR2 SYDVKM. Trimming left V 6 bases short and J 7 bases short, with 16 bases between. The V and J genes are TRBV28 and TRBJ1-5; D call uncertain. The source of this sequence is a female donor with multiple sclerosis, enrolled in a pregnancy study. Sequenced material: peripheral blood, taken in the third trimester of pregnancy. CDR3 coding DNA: TGTGCCAGCAGCCCCCGGGGAAGAGGCCAGCCCCAGCATTTT. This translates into CASSPRGRGQPQHF.